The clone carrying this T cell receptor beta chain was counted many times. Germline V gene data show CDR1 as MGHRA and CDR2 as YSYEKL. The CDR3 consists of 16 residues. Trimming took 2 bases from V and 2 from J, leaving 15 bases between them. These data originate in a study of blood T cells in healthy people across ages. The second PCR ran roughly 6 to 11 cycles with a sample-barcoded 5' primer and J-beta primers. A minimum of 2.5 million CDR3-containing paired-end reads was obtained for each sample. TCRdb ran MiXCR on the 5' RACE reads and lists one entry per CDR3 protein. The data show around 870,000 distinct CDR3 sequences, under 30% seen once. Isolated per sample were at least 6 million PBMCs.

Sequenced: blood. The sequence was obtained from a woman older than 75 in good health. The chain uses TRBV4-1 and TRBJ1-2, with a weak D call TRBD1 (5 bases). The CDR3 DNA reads TGCGCCAGCAGCCAAACCCTCCTCGGGGGAAACTATGGCTACACCTTC. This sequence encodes CASSQTLLGGNYGYTF.